Listed here is a single TCR beta chain. The antigen is undetermined. The data are from a study of beta chain features in type 1 diabetes. General study points: A cDNA-based sequencing approach could over-represent cells with high TCR expression. In comparison with healthy donors, patients had naive, central memory and Treg TCRB repertoires that appeared more similar. For Type 1 diabetes patients, all four CD4+ subsets carried TCRB CDR3s that were moderately but significantly shorter. Possible PCR preference for shorter templates applied equally to patients and controls.

V lost 3 bases, J lost 10 bases, and 15 bases lay in between. The CDR3 runs to 13 residues. Looked up from germline, CDR1 is SGHTA and CDR2 is FQGNSA. Reverse transcribing all isolated RNA meant expressed TCRB transcripts were sequenced. The repertoire was sequenced with immunoSEQ multiplex PCR; TCRdb's copy has only in-frame clones and lacks some. The sample records tens of thousands of clones, roughly two thirds being singletons. The chain is built from TRBV7-2 and TRBJ1-1; D unclear. The material sequenced was stem cell memory CD4+ T cells from blood. The TCR originated in a woman between 40 and 55 years old with type 1 diabetes. The CDR3 bases are TGTGCCAGCAGCTTGAGTCGGGAAAAAGGAGCTTTCTTT. Translation: CASSLSREKGAFF. The full variable domain, in which reference TRBV7-2 and TRBJ1-1 provide the parts outside the CDR3, is GAGVSQSPSNKVTEKGKDVELRCDPISGHTALYWYRQSLGQGLEFLIYFQGNSAPDKSGLPSDRFSAERTGGSVSTLTIQRTQQEDSAVYLCASSLSREKGAFFGQGTRLTVV.